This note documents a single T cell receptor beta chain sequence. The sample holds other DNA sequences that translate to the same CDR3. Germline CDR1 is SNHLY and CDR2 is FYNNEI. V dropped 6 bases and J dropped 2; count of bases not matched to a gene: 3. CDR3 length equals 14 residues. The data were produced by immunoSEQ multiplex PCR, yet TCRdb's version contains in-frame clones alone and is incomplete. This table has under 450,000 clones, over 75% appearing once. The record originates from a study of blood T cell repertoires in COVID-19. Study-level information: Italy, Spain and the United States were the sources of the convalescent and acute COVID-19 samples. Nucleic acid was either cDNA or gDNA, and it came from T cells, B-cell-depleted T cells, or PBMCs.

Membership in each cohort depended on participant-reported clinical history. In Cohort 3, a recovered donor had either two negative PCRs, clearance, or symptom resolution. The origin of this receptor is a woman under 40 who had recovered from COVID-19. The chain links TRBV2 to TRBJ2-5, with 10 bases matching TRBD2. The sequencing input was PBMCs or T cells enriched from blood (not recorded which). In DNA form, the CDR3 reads TGTGCCAGCAGAGGACTAGCGGAACAAGAGACCCAGTACTTC. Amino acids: CASRGLAEQETQYF.